This section outlines one T cell receptor beta chain sequence together with its context. Its antigen is unidentified. This entry is derived from a study of CD8 T cells in Susac syndrome. Study-level results: That the number of individuals in its TCR sequencing and HLA analysis was relatively small was acknowledged by the study.

The authors carried out high-throughput sequencing of TCR beta. They applied it to CD8+ and CD4+ T cells obtained from blood. It was negative isolation that provided the CD8+ and CD4+ T cells, whereas TEMRA cells were enriched by FACS. An input of about 0.5 to 1 ug of RNA was subjected to reverse transcription using random hexamers. The method of amplification for TCR beta CDR3 was immunoSEQ multiplex PCR, covering 54 Vbeta and 13 Jbeta. TCRdb re-called the immunoSEQ multiplex PCR reads with MiXCR, one entry per CDR3 protein. The sample carries 100,000 to 150,000 distinct CDR3 sequences, more than 85% recorded once. The length of the CDR3 is 13 residues. Germline V gene data show CDR1 as MDHEN and CDR2 as SYDVKM. Trimming took off 4 bases at V and 4 bases at J, with 10 bases between the two ends.

This chain connects TRBV28 to TRBJ1-1; the D is unclear. This sequence was found in a human donor with multiple sclerosis. Sequenced input: CD4+ T cells from PBMCs. CDR3: CASSWSGPTEAFF. The CDR3 DNA is TGTGCCAGCAGTTGGTCCGGGCCCACTGAAGCTTTCTTT.